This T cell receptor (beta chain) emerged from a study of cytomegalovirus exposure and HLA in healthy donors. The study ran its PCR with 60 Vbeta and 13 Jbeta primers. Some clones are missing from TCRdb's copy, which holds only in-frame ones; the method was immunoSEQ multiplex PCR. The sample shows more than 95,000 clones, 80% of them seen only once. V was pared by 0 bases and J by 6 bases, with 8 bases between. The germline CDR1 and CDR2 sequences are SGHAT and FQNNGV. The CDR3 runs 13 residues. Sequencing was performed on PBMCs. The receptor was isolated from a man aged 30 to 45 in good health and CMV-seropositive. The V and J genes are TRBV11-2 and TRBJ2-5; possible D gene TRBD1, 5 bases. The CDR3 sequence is CASSLDRTKTQYF. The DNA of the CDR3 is TGTGCCAGCAGCTTAGACAGGACAAAGACCCAGTACTTC.